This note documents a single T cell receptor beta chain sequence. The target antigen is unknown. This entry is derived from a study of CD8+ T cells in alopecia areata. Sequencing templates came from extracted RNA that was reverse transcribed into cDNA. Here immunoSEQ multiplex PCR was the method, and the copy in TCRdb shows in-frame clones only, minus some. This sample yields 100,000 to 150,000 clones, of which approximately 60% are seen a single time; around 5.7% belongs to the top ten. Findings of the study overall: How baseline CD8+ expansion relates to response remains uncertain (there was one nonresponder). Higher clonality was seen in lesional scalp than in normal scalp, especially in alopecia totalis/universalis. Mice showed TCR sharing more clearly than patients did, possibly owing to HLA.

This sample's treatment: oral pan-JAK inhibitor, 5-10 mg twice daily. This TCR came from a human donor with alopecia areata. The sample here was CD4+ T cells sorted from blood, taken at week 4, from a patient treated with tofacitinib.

CDR3 sequence (DNA): TGTGCCACCAGCAGAGATCGTAGAAGGGCCAATGAGCAGTTCTTC. This gives the protein CATSRDRRRANEQFF. The chain combines TRBV15 with TRBJ2-1; D call uncertain. The germline V and J ends were trimmed by 0 bases and 6 bases, with 12 bases remaining between them. The CDR3 has 15 residues. Germline V lookup: CDR1 LNHNV, CDR2 YYDKDF (reference sequence).